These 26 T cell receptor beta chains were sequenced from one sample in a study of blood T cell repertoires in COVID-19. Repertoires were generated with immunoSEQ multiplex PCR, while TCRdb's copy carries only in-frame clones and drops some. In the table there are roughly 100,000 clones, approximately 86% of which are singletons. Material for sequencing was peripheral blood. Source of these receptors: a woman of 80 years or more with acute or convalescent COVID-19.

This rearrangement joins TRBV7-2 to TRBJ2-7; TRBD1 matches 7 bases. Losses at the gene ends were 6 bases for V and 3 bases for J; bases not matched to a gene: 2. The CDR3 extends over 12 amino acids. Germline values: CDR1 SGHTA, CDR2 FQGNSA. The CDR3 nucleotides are TGTGCCAGCAGTTACAGGGGCTACGAGCAGTACTTC. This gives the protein CASSYRGYEQYF.

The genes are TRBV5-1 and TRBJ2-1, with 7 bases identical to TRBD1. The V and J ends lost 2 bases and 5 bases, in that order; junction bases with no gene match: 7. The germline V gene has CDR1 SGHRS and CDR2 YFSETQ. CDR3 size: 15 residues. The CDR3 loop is CASSFTRDRNNEQFF. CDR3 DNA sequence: TGCGCCAGCAGCTTTACCCGGGACAGAAACAATGAGCAGTTCTTC.

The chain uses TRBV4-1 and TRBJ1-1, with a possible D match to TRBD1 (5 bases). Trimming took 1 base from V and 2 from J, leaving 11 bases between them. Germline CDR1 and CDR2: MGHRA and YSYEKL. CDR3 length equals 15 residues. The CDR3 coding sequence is TGCGCCAGCAGCCAAGGAGTCCAGGGAAACACTGAAGCTTTCTTT. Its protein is CASSQGVQGNTEAFF.

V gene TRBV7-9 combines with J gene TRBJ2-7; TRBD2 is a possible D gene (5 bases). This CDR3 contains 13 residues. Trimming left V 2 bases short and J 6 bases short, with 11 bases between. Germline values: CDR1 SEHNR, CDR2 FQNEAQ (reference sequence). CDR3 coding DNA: TGTGCCAGCAGCTTATCTGCGGGCCGCGAGCAGTACTTC. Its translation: CASSLSAGREQYF.

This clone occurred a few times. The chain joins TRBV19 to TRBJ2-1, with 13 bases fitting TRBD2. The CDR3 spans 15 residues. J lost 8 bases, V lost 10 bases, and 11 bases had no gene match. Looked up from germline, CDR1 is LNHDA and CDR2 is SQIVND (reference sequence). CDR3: CATSRTSGGVDEQFF. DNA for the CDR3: TGTGCCACCTCGCGGACTAGCGGGGGAGTCGATGAGCAGTTCTTC.

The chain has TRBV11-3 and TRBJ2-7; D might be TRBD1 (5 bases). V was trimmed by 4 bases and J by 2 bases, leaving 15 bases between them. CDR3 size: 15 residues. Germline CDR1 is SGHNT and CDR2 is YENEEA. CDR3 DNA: TGTGCCAGCAGCTCTTTTAGGGGTTTACCCTACGAGCAGTACTTC. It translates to CASSSFRGLPYEQYF.

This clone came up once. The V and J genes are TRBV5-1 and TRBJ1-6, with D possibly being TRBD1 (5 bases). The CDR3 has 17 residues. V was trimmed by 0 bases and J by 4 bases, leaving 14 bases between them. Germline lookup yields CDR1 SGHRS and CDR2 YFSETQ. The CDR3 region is CASSLDVGHPYNSPLHF. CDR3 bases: TGCGCCAGCAGCTTGGACGTGGGGCACCCTTATAATTCACCCCTCCACTTT.

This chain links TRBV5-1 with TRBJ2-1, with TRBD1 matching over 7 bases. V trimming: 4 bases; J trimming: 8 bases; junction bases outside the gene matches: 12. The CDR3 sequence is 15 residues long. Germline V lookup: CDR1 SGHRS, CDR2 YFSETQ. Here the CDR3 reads CASSLNRGWSDEQFF. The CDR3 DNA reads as TGCGCCAGCAGCCTAAACAGGGGATGGTCGGATGAGCAGTTCTTC.

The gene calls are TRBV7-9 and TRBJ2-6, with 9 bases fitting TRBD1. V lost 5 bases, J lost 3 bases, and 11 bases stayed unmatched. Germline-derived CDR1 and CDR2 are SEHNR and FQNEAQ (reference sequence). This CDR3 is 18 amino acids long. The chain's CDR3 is CASSPGQGRVSGANVLTF. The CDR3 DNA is TGTGCCAGCAGCCCGGGACAGGGAAGAGTAAGTGGGGCCAACGTCCTGACTTTC.

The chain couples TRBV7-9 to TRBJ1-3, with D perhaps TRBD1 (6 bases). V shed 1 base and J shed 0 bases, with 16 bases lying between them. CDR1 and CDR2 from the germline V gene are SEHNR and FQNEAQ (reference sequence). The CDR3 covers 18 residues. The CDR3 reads CASSLGGRGTPSGNTIYF. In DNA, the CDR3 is TGTGCCAGCAGCTTAGGTGGCAGGGGTACCCCCTCTGGAAACACCATATATTTT.

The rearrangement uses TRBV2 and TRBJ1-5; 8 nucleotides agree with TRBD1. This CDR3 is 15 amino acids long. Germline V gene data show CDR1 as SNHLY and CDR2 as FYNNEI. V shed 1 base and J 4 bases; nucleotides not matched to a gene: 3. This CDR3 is CASSEEQGGNQPQHF. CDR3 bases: TGTGCCAGCAGTGAAGAACAGGGGGGAAATCAGCCCCAGCATTTT.

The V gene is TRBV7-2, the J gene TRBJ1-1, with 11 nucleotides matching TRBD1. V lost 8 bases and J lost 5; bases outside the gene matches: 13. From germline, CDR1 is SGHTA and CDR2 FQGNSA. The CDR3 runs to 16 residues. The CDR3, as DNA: TGTGCCAGCTACCCCGGCCGGACAGGGGGCTGGACTGAAGCTTTCTTT. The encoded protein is CASYPGRTGGWTEAFF.

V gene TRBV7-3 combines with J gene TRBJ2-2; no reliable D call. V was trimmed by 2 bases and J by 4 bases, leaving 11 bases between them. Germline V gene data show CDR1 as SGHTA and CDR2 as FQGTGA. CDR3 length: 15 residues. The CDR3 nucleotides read TGTGCCAGCAGCTTATCCCCTACCCGCACCGGGGAGCTGTTTTTT. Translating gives CASSLSPTRTGELFF.

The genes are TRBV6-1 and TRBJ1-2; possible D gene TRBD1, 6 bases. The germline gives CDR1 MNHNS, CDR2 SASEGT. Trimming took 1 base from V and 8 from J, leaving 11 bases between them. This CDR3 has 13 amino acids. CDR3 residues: CASSEVGGGGYTF. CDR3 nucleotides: TGTGCCAGCAGTGAAGTAGGGGGAGGGGGCTACACCTTC.

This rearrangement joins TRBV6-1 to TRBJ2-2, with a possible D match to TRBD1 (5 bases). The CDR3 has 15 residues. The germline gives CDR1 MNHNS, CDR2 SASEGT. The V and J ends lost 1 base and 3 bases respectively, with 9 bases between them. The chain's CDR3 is CASSEGRVDTGELFF. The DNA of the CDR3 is TGTGCCAGCAGTGAAGGCAGGGTTGACACCGGGGAGCTGTTTTTT.

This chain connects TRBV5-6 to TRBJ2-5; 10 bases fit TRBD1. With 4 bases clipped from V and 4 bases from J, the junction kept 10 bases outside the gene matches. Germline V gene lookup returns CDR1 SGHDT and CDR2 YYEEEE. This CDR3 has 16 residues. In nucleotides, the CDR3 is TGTGCCAGCAGCGGACCGGGACAGGGGTATCGAGAGACCCAGTACTTC. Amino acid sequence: CASSGPGQGYRETQYF.

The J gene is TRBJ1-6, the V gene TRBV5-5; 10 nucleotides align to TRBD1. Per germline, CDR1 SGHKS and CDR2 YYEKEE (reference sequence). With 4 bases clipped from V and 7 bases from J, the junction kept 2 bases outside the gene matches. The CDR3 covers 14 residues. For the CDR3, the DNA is TGTGCCAGCAGCGGGGACAGGGGCAATTCACCCCTCCACTTT. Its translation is CASSGDRGNSPLHF.

Written as DNA, the CDR3 is TGCAGCGCGACGACAGGGGTCTCCGGAAACACCATATATTTT. Protein sequence: CSATTGVSGNTIYF. The chain links TRBV29-1 to TRBJ1-3; 8 nucleotides align to TRBD1. V was clipped by 7 bases and J by 4 bases; unmatched bases: 9. CDR1 is SQVTM, CDR2 ANQGSEA, per germline. The CDR3 is 14 residues long.

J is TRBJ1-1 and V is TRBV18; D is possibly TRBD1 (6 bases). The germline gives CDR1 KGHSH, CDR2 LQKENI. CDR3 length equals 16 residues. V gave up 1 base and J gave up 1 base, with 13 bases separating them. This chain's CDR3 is CASSPLAGAANTEAFF. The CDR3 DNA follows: TGTGCCAGCTCACCACTTGCGGGGGCAGCGAACACTGAAGCTTTCTTT.

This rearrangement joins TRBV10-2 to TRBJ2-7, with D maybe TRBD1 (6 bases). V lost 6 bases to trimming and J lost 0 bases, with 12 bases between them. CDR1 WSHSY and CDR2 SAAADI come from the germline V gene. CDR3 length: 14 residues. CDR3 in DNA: TGCGCCAGCAGGACAGGAGGAAGCTCCTACGAGCAGTACTTC. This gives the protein CASRTGGSSYEQYF.

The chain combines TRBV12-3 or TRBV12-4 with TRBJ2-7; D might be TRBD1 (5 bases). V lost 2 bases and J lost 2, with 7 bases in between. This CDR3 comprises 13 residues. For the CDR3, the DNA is TGTGCCAGCAGTTTACAGGGCCCCTACGAGCAGTACTTC. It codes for CASSLQGPYEQYF.

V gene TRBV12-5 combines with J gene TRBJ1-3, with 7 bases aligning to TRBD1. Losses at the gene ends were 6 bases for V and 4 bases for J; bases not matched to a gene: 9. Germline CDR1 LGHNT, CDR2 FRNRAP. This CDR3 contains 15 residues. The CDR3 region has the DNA TGTGCTAGTGGGCAGGGACAGCTTTACGGAAACACCATATATTTT. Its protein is CASGQGQLYGNTIYF.

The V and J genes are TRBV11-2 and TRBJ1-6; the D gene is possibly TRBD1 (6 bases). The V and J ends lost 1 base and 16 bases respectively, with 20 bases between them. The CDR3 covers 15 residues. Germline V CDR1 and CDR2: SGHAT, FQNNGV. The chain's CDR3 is CASSLGDIATSPLHF. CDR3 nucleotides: TGTGCCAGCAGCTTAGGGGACATTGCGACGAGCCCACTCCACTTT. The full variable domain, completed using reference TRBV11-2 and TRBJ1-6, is EAGVAQSPRYKIIEKRQSVAFWCNPISGHATLYWYQQILGQGPKLLIQFQNNGVVDDSQLPKDRFSAERLKGVDSTLKIQPAKLEDSAVYLCASSLGDIATSPLHFGNGTRLTVT.

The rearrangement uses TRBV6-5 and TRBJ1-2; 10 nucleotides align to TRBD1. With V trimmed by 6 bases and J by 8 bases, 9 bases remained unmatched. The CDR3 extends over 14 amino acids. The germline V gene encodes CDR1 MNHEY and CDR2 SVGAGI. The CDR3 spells CASSSTGGLGGYTF. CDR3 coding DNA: TGTGCCAGCAGCTCGACAGGGGGCTTGGGAGGCTACACCTTC.

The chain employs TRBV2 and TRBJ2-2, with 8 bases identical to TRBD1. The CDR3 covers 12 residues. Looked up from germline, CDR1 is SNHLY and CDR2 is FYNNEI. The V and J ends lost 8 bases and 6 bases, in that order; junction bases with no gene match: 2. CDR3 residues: CASGQGSGELFF. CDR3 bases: TGTGCCAGCGGACAGGGTTCCGGGGAGCTGTTTTTT.

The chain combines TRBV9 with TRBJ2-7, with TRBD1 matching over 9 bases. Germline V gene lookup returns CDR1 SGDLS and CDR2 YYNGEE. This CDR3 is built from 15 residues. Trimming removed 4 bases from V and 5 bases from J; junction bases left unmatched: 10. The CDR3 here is CASSPRDRVVHEQYF. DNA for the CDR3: TGTGCCAGCAGCCCCAGGGACAGGGTGGTCCACGAGCAGTACTTC.